Following are 28 T cell receptor beta chains from one sample sequenced in a study of control samples from healthy donors and cancer patients (dated by TCRdb to about 2020). Libraries were built with the immunoSEQ multiplex PCR assay. TCRdb limited this immuneACCESS table to in-frame rearrangements with V and J called. A share of clones is missing; checked studies link under half to unresolved V genes, and the rest is unexplained. The sample contains approximately 100,000 clones, more than 85% of them found a single time. The ten largest clones capture 15% to 20% of the sample. The sequenced sample was PBMCs. The receptors were gathered from a man aged 55 to 70 with lung cancer.

V gene TRBV29-1 combines with J gene TRBJ2-3; either TRBD1 or TRBD2 may fit D (6 bases each). The V and J ends lost 3 bases and 2 bases respectively, with 21 bases between them. CDR3 length: 17 residues. Germline V lookup: CDR1 SQVTM, CDR2 ANQGSEA. CDR3 residues: CSVEGGKAGVYTDTQYF. The CDR3 DNA follows: TGCAGCGTTGAGGGGGGAAAGGCAGGGGTTTACACAGATACGCAGTATTTT.

V and J are TRBV7-9 and TRBJ2-3, with a weak D call TRBD2 (5 bases). Germline CDR1 SEHNR, CDR2 FQNEAQ (reference sequence). The CDR3 sequence is 17 residues long. V shed 0 bases and J shed 3 bases, with 16 bases lying between them. CDR3 in amino acids: CASSLATLWSGTDTQYF. In nucleotides, the CDR3 is TGTGCCAGCAGCTTAGCTACTTTGTGGAGCGGAACAGATACGCAGTATTTT.

For the CDR3, the DNA is TGTGCCAGCAGCGTAGGCGGACCCGATTGGGATGAGCAGTTCTTC. Its translation: CASSVGGPDWDEQFF. The chain carries TRBV9 and TRBJ2-1; D is uncertain. CDR1 and CDR2 (germline): SGDLS, YYNGEE. The CDR3 spans 15 residues. V lost 0 bases to trimming and J lost 8 bases, with 15 bases between them.

The V and J genes are TRBV9 and TRBJ2-1, with 7 bases that match TRBD2. Trimming removed 2 bases from V and 4 bases from J; junction bases left unmatched: 6. The CDR3 runs to 15 residues. The V gene's germline CDR1 is SGDLS and CDR2 YYNGEE. The CDR3 spells CASSVGRERYNEQFF. CDR3 nucleotide sequence: TGTGCCAGCAGCGTGGGGAGGGAAAGGTACAATGAGCAGTTCTTC. The complete variable domain, with remaining parts taken from reference TRBV9 and TRBJ2-1, reads DSGVTQTPKHLITATGQRVTLRCSPRSGDLSVYWYQQSLDQGLQFLIQYYNGEERAKGNILERFSAQQFPDLHSELNLSSLELGDSALYFCASSVGRERYNEQFFGPGTRLTVL.

The chain has TRBV18 and TRBJ1-4, with unresolved D. The germline V and J ends were trimmed by 0 bases and 0 bases, with 8 bases remaining between them. The CDR3 covers 16 residues. Germline assignment: CDR1 KGHSH and CDR2 LQKENI. In nucleotides, the CDR3 is TGTGCCAGCTCACCACCCACGGCCGCAACTAATGAAAAACTGTTTTTT. Translating gives CASSPPTAATNEKLFF.

The CDR3 protein is CASSEVLLPGYTF. The CDR3 DNA is TGTGCCAGCAGTGAAGTACTCTTACCGGGCTACACCTTC. The chain has TRBV2 and TRBJ1-2; D is ambiguous. There are 13 residues in the CDR3. Trimming pared 1 base from V and 8 bases from J, leaving 11 bases between. CDR1 is SNHLY and CDR2 is FYNNEI in the germline V gene.

The gene calls are TRBV2 and TRBJ2-1; TRBD2 matches at 12 bases. V shed 6 bases, J shed 8 bases, and the junction held 8 bases outside the gene matches. The CDR3 contains 15 residues. Germline CDR1 is SNHLY and CDR2 is FYNNEI. CDR3 sequence: CASSRLAGGPDEQFF. Written as DNA, the CDR3 is TGTGCCAGCAGCCGGCTAGCGGGGGGGCCTGATGAGCAGTTCTTC.

The chain carries TRBV7-3 and TRBJ1-2, with 7 bases identical to TRBD1. Germline V gene sequence: CDR1 SGHTA, CDR2 FQGTGA. The V gene end was trimmed by 5 bases and the J gene end by 7 bases; junction bases not matched to a gene: 7. The CDR3 has 13 amino acids. The CDR3 DNA reads TGTGCCAGCAGCCAAGACAGGGTCGGTGGCTACACCTTC. This gives the protein CASSQDRVGGYTF.

V and J are TRBV7-6 and TRBJ2-5; the match to TRBD2 covers 8 bases. The CDR3 spans 14 residues. Trimming at V came to 4 bases and at J to 4 bases, leaving 5 bases not matched to a gene. Germline V gene sequence: CDR1 SGHVS, CDR2 FNYEAQ. CDR3 coding DNA: TGTGCCAGCAGCTCTCAAGCGGGAGTAGAGACCCAGTACTTC. Its translation: CASSSQAGVETQYF.

The chain joins TRBV24-1 to TRBJ2-3; TRBD1 aligns across 8 bases. In germline, CDR1 is KGHDR, CDR2 SFDVKD. The CDR3 is 14 amino acids. The V and J ends lost 5 bases and 4 bases, in that order; junction bases with no gene match: 4. CDR3 residues: CATSAGQGADTQYF. DNA for the CDR3: TGTGCCACCAGTGCCGGACAGGGTGCAGATACGCAGTATTTT.

The gene calls are TRBV11-2 and TRBJ2-2; 12 nucleotides align to TRBD2. The germline V gene has CDR1 SGHAT and CDR2 FQNNGV. J lost 3 bases, V lost 5 bases, and 4 bases had no gene match. The CDR3 is 16 amino acids. CDR3 sequence (DNA): TGTGCCAGCAGCCTCGGGACTAGCGGGCACACCGGGGAGCTGTTTTTT. It encodes CASSLGTSGHTGELFF. Based on the CDR3 plus reference TRBV11-2 and TRBJ2-2, the full variable domain is EAGVAQSPRYKIIEKRQSVAFWCNPISGHATLYWYQQILGQGPKLLIQFQNNGVVDDSQLPKDRFSAERLKGVDSTLKIQPAKLEDSAVYLCASSLGTSGHTGELFFGEGSRLTVL.

This clone was counted between two and nine times. V and J are TRBV25-1 and TRBJ2-6; no definite D call. In germline, CDR1 is MGHDK, CDR2 SYGVNS. V was shortened by 6 bases and J by 1 base, with 7 bases between the two germline ends. CDR3 length: 14 amino acids. CDR3: CASSPPSGANVLTF. CDR3 coding DNA: TGTGCCAGCAGCCCCCCGTCTGGGGCCAACGTCCTGACTTTC.

This chain joins TRBV20-1 and TRBJ1-2, with unresolved D. The CDR3 spans 11 residues. Germline V CDR1 and CDR2: DFQATT, SNEGSKA (reference sequence). Trimming shortened V by 5 bases and J by 2 bases, and 6 bases separated the two germline ends. As DNA, the CDR3 is TGCAGTGCTTTACAGAACTATGGCTACACCTTC. This translates into CSALQNYGYTF.

Written as DNA, the CDR3 is TGTGCCAGCAGTGAGGGTAATTCACCCCTCCACTTT. Protein sequence: CASSEGNSPLHF. This chain links TRBV27 with TRBJ1-6; D is ambiguous. CDR1 is MNHEY, CDR2 SMNVEV, per germline (reference sequence). The CDR3 covers 12 residues. V was cut by 5 bases and J by 6 bases, with 5 bases left in between.

The chain links TRBV5-1 to TRBJ2-3; 7 bases align to TRBD1. CDR3 length equals 16 residues. V shed 3 bases and J 3 bases; nucleotides not matched to a gene: 10. The germline V gene encodes CDR1 SGHRS and CDR2 YFSETQ. The CDR3 region has the DNA TGCGCCAGCAGCTATGCCCCGGGACAGCCGACAGATACGCAGTATTTT. Residues: CASSYAPGQPTDTQYF.

The V call is TRBV29-1, the J call TRBJ1-1; TRBD1 is a possible D gene (5 bases). The CDR3 covers 14 residues. Germline V gives CDR1 SQVTM, CDR2 ANQGSEA. Trimming shortened V by 4 bases and J by 1 base, and 13 bases separated the two germline ends. The CDR3 here is CSVAPGHPNTEAFF. DNA of the CDR3: TGCAGCGTTGCTCCAGGACACCCGAACACTGAAGCTTTCTTT.

The chain carries TRBV27 and TRBJ1-1; D unresolved. The CDR3 totals 16 residues. CDR1 and CDR2 from the germline V gene are MNHEY and SMNVEV (reference sequence). V lost 6 bases to trimming and J lost 0 bases, with 17 bases between them. Here the CDR3 DNA reads TGTGCCAGCAGAGCCCGTCCCACAGCCCTGAACACTGAAGCTTTCTTT. Translating it yields CASRARPTALNTEAFF.

The V and J genes are TRBV30 and TRBJ1-4; 11 bases map to TRBD1. The CDR3 spans 15 residues. CDR1 is GTSNPN, CDR2 SVGIG, per germline (reference sequence). Trimming at V came to 4 bases and at J to 8 bases, leaving 9 bases not matched to a gene. CDR3 loop: CAWNDPGQGGEKLFF. The CDR3 region has the DNA TGTGCCTGGAACGACCCGGGACAGGGGGGGGAAAAACTGTTTTTT.

The chain uses TRBV18 and TRBJ2-3; D possibly corresponds to TRBD2 (5 bases). This CDR3 has 12 residues. The germline V and J ends were trimmed by 6 bases and 5 bases, with 9 bases remaining between them. Germline CDR1 is KGHSH and CDR2 is LQKENI. This chain's CDR3 is CASSGTRDTQYF. CDR3 coding DNA: TGTGCCAGCTCCGGTACTAGAGATACGCAGTATTTT.

This clone was counted a few times. The chain recombines TRBV7-2 with TRBJ2-1; 10 bases map to TRBD2. Germline values: CDR1 SGHTA, CDR2 FQGNSA. The length of the CDR3 is 15 residues. J lost 4 bases, V lost 4 bases, and 4 bases had no gene match. The CDR3 is CASSSVAGGYNEQFF. For the CDR3, the DNA is TGTGCCAGCAGCTCCGTAGCGGGGGGATACAATGAGCAGTTCTTC.

The chain is built from TRBV27 and TRBJ1-6; D uncertain. Germline assignment: CDR1 MNHEY and CDR2 SMNVEV (reference sequence). V was shortened by 5 bases and J by 7 bases, with 21 bases between the two germline ends. The CDR3 consists of 17 residues. The CDR3 DNA sequence: TGTGCCAGCAGTCTAGGGCCAGATTGGGTACAAAATTCACCCCTCCACTTT. Amino acid sequence: CASSLGPDWVQNSPLHF.

The chain joins TRBV30 to TRBJ1-6; D perhaps matches TRBD1 (6 bases). Trimming shortened V by 0 bases and J by 10 bases, and 13 bases separated the two germline ends. This CDR3 comprises 14 residues. CDR1 is GTSNPN, CDR2 SVGIG, per germline (reference sequence). CDR3 amino acids: CAWSVDRTNSPLHF. As DNA, the CDR3 is TGTGCCTGGAGTGTAGACAGGACCAACTCACCCCTCCACTTT.

This chain connects TRBV12-5 to TRBJ2-7; D not resolved. This CDR3 spans 11 amino acids. Looked up from germline, CDR1 is LGHNT and CDR2 is FRNRAP. Trimming left V 2 bases short and J 5 bases short, with 4 bases between. CDR3 amino acids: CASGLSDEQYF. The CDR3 nucleotides read TGTGCTAGTGGTTTGTCAGACGAGCAGTACTTC.

The rearrangement uses TRBV18 and TRBJ2-3; D call uncertain. Germline V lookup: CDR1 KGHSH, CDR2 LQKENI. V lost 5 bases and J lost 3, with 3 bases in between. This CDR3 region has 11 residues. This chain's CDR3 is CASSDTDTQYF. The CDR3 DNA reads as TGTGCCAGCTCAGATACAGATACGCAGTATTTT. Full variable domain (missing parts from reference TRBV18 and TRBJ2-3): NAGVMQNPRHLVRRRGQEARLRCSPMKGHSHVYWYRQLPEEGLKFMVYLQKENIIDESGMPKERFSAEFPKEGPSILRIQQVVRGDSAAYFCASSDTDTQYFGPGTRLTVL.

The chain joins TRBV7-2 to TRBJ1-5; D is uncertain. V lost 4 bases, J lost 3 bases, and 7 bases lay in between. CDR1 and CDR2 (germline): SGHTA, FQGNSA. The length of the CDR3 is 13 residues. The CDR3 DNA is TGTGCCAGCAGCTCCTGGGACAATCAGCCCCAGCATTTT. Amino acids: CASSSWDNQPQHF.

The V gene is TRBV7-9, the J gene TRBJ1-1; D gene ambiguous. Germline-derived CDR1 and CDR2 are SEHNR and FQNEAQ (reference sequence). V lost 5 bases, J lost 5 bases, and 9 bases lay in between. There are 12 residues in the CDR3. This chain's CDR3 is CASSLISTEAFF. CDR3 nucleotide sequence: TGTGCCAGCAGCCTTATATCGACTGAAGCTTTCTTT.

This chain joins TRBV7-9 and TRBJ2-7; D is undetermined. This CDR3 is 13 amino acids long. Germline V CDR1 and CDR2: SEHNR, FQNEAQ (reference sequence). The V gene lost 0 bases and the J gene lost 9 bases, with 12 bases spanning the gap. The CDR3 DNA sequence: TGTGCCAGCAGCTTAGCGCAAGGGAATCGGCAGTACGTC. Protein: CASSLAQGNRQYV.

The V gene is TRBV27, the J gene TRBJ1-5; D call uncertain. V dropped 4 bases and J dropped 5 bases, with 18 bases sitting between them. From germline, CDR1 is MNHEY and CDR2 SMNVEV (reference sequence). The CDR3 has 16 residues. CDR3 in DNA: TGTGCCAGCAGTTCCCACGCCGGAGTGCAGGATCAGCCCCAGCATTTT. Protein product: CASSSHAGVQDQPQHF.